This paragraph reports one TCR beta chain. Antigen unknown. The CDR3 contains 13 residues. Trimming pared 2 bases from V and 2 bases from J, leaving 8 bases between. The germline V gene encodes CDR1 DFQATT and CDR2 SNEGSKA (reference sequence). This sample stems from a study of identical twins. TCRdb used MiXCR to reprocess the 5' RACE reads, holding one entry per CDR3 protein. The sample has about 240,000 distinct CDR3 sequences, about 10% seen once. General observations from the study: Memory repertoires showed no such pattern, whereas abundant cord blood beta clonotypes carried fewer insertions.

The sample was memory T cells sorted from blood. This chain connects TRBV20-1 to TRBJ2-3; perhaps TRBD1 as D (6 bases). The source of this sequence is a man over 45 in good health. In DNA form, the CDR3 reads TGCAGTGCTAGACAGGGGTCCACAGATACGCAGTATTTT. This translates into CSARQGSTDTQYF.